This T cell receptor (beta chain) derives from a study of control samples from healthy donors and cancer patients. Clones were read by immunoSEQ multiplex PCR, and TCRdb kept only the in-frame ones, dropping some. Of roughly 140,000 clones in the sample, roughly 93% are singletons; the top ten hold approximately 2.5%. Trimming took off 5 bases at V and 0 bases at J, with 17 bases between the two ends. This CDR3 comprises 16 residues. The V gene's germline CDR1 is KGHSH and CDR2 LQKENI. Input material: blood. The TCR comes from a man in his forties or fifties in good health. The V gene is TRBV18, the J gene TRBJ2-7; D assignment may be TRBD1 or TRBD2 (5 bases each). The CDR3 spells CASSASSGTVSYEQYF. CDR3 sequence (DNA): TGTGCCAGCTCAGCAAGTTCAGGGACGGTCTCCTACGAGCAGTACTTC. The full variable domain, rest sourced from reference TRBV18 and TRBJ2-7, is NAGVMQNPRHLVRRRGQEARLRCSPMKGHSHVYWYRQLPEEGLKFMVYLQKENIIDESGMPKERFSAEFPKEGPSILRIQQVVRGDSAAYFCASSASSGTVSYEQYFGPGTRLTVT.